This is a list of T cell receptor beta chains from one sample in a study of radiation and T cells in renal cell carcinoma. TCRdb's table, derived via immunoSEQ multiplex PCR, lists solely in-frame clones and lacks some. Found here are about 78,000 clones, roughly nine tenths of them singletons; the top ten hold roughly 6%. The sequencing here drew on blood, taken from a patient whose treatment included radiotherapy and nephrectomy. All receptors come from a woman between 70 and 85 years old with renal cell carcinoma. CDR3s include the opening cysteine and the closing phenylalanine or tryptophan. The D gene is left open where the match is weak.

V gene,J gene,D gene,CDR3 protein
TRBV7-2,TRBJ1-4,-,CASTDSATNEKLFF
TRBV6-5,TRBJ2-1,TRBD2,CASSSSGGAYNEQFF
TRBV14,TRBJ2-1,-,CASSQERGGLYNEQFF
TRBV6-6,TRBJ2-7,-,CASSYEGLHEQYF
TRBV2,TRBJ1-5,-,CASSGGTLSNQPQHF
TRBV30,TRBJ1-2,-,CAWSGPRNRGYTF
TRBV5-6,TRBJ1-1,-,CASSLLTVDTEAFF
TRBV13,TRBJ1-5,-,CASSLGHNQPQHF
TRBV7-2,TRBJ1-6,-,CASSSQIPRAGSPLHF
TRBV10-3,TRBJ1-1,TRBD1,CAISWDREGTEAFF
TRBV5-1,TRBJ1-1,TRBD1,CASSSTGQGNTEAFF
TRBV10-2,TRBJ1-5,-,CASRGGNQPQHF
TRBV19,TRBJ2-4,TRBD2,CASSIIQRGNIQYF
TRBV27,TRBJ2-5,-,CASSLSPQETQYF
TRBV5-1,TRBJ2-2,TRBD1,CASSLATGGHGELFF
TRBV19,TRBJ2-2,-,CASSIGRDVTGELFF
TRBV5-1,TRBJ2-1,-,CASMPESSYNEQFF
TRBV5-1,TRBJ2-5,TRBD2,CASSLKLAGATQYF
TRBV4-1,TRBJ2-3,-,CASSQGWGTSTDTQYF
TRBV4-3,TRBJ1-2,-,CASSHRTNYGYTF
TRBV28,TRBJ2-7,-,CASSSGWNEQYF
TRBV5-4,TRBJ1-1,-,CASSLVSNTEAFF
TRBV28,TRBJ1-5,-,CASSEGFQPQHF
TRBV5-8,TRBJ1-1,TRBD1,CASSQDRAKNTEAFF
TRBV4-2,TRBJ2-7,TRBD2,CASSQVSRSGGAAYEQYF
TRBV6-5,TRBJ1-2,-,CASSSRANYGYTF
TRBV11-3,TRBJ1-6,-,CASSPGSSYNSPLHF
TRBV6-6,TRBJ1-2,-,CASIELGHVANYGYTF
TRBV7-3,TRBJ1-2,TRBD1,CASSSRQGSGYTF
TRBV6-6,TRBJ1-6,-,CASSYSPGRHNSPLHF
TRBV10-2,TRBJ2-6,TRBD1,CASKGQDSGANVLTF
TRBV28,TRBJ1-2,TRBD1,CASSPGGFDGYTF
TRBV10-3,TRBJ2-5,TRBD2,CAISESTPGLAGGPVRQETQYF
TRBV27,TRBJ1-5,TRBD1,CASSTRTGGQPQHF
TRBV18,TRBJ2-3,-,CASSPGQATGTDTQYF
TRBV7-8,TRBJ2-6,-,CASSLAGSGANVLTF
TRBV19,TRBJ2-7,TRBD2,CASSFLLAGEQYF
TRBV7-2,TRBJ1-1,-,CASSLARDPYNTEAFF
TRBV7-9,TRBJ2-7,-,CASSSTTGSYEQYF
TRBV9,TRBJ2-2,-,CASSVVGESTGELFF
TRBV7-8,TRBJ1-3,-,CASSPRGRDSGNTIYF
TRBV19,TRBJ1-4,-,CASTHLRGGDEKLFF
TRBV10-2,TRBJ2-1,-,CASSAPQGYEQFF
TRBV19,TRBJ1-2,-,CASSIQGGSYGYTF
TRBV30,TRBJ1-3,-,CAWSVRQNTIYF
TRBV23-1,TRBJ1-1,TRBD1,CASKPGGSTEAFF
TRBV5-4,TRBJ1-3,-,CASSLTAGHAGNTIYF
TRBV7-2,TRBJ1-1,-,CASSLAGGRNTEAFF
TRBV6-1,TRBJ2-5,TRBD2,CARSEGWGGGSRERKTQYF
TRBV4-3,TRBJ1-1,-,CASSQDPQGRNTEAFF
TRBV28,TRBJ1-3,TRBD1,CASQTGPGNTIYF
TRBV12-5,TRBJ1-6,TRBD1,CASGWTGTDSYNSPLHF
TRBV7-2,TRBJ2-2,-,CASSLEDTGELFF
TRBV7-2,TRBJ2-1,TRBD2,CASSLGPGLGVVMYNEQFF
TRBV18,TRBJ2-3,-,CASSPRVQSTDTQYF
TRBV18,TRBJ2-7,-,CASSPPQGEQYF
TRBV9,TRBJ2-1,TRBD2,CASSVRLAGDNEQFF
TRBV11-1,TRBJ2-7,TRBD1,CASSLTGDSSYEQYF
TRBV29-1,TRBJ1-2,TRBD1,CSVGQGASYGYTF